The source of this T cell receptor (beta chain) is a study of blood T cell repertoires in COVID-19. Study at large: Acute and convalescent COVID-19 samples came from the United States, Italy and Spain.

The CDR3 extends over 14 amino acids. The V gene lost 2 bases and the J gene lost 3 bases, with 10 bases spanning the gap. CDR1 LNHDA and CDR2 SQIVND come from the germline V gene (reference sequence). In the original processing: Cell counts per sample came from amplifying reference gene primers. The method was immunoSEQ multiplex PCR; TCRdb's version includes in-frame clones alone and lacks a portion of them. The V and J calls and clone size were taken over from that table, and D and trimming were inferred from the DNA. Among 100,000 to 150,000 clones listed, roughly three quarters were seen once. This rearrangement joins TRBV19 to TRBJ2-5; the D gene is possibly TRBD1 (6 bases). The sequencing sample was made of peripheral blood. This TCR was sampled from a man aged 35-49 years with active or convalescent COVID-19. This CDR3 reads CASSIWSGEETQYF. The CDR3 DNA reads TGTGCCAGTAGTATATGGTCAGGGGAAGAGACCCAGTACTTC.